This T cell receptor (beta chain) was found in a study of esophageal squamous cell carcinoma under preoperative chemotherapy. TCRdb ran MiXCR on the PCR reads and lists one entry per CDR3 protein. Of about 16,000 distinct CDR3 sequences in the sample, under 55% were seen once. This clonotype was observed many times. What it binds is unknown. Regarding the study as a whole: Paclitaxel-nedaplatin therapy caused immediate, substantial clonotype frequency changes. After chemotherapy, TCR diversity rose significantly in peripheral T cells but not in tumor-infiltrating lymphocytes.

Time point defined: before preoperative PTX-NDP chemotherapy. This receptor was taken from a human donor with esophageal squamous cell carcinoma. The donor label of this sample is uncertain. The sample was gathered from a patient given preoperative chemotherapy.

The CDR3 here is CASSQKGADTQYF. CDR3 bases: TGTGCCAGCAGCCAAAAGGGCGCAGATACGCAGTATTTT. The chain uses TRBV7-3 and TRBJ2-3; no clear D gene. The CDR3 consists of 13 residues. Trimming pared 5 bases from V and 4 bases from J, leaving 10 bases between. Germline loops: CDR1 SGHTA, CDR2 FQGTGA.